These 20 T cell receptor beta chains originate from one sample sequenced in a study of STAT5B mutations in CD4+ large granular lymphocyte leukemia. TCRdb keeps only in-frame clones here, not all; method: immunoSEQ multiplex PCR. The sample comprises 35,000 to 40,000 clones, about four fifths of which are singletons, and less than 0.6% rests with the top ten. Sequenced input: CD4+ T cells from blood buffy coats. Receptor source: a human donor in good health.

This clone occurred a few times. This chain connects TRBV9 to TRBJ1-4; 8 bases are shared with TRBD1. Looked up from germline, CDR1 is SGDLS and CDR2 is YYNGEE. The J segment lost 4 bases and the V segment lost 3 bases, leaving 2 bases of the junction unmatched. The length of the CDR3 is 14 residues. CDR3 protein: CASSGQGSNEKLFF. The CDR3 bases are TGTGCCAGCAGCGGACAGGGGAGTAATGAAAAACTGTTTTTT.

The sample holds a few counts of this clone. This rearrangement joins TRBV7-9 to TRBJ2-7; 11 bases fit TRBD2. Per germline, CDR1 SEHNR and CDR2 FQNEAQ (reference sequence). Trimming at V came to 8 bases and at J to 5 bases, leaving 8 bases not matched to a gene. The CDR3 has 14 residues. CDR3 bases: TGTGCCAGCGAACCAACTAGCGGGGGTCACGAGCAGTACTTC. This encodes CASEPTSGGHEQYF.

The chain couples TRBV6-1 to TRBJ2-1; D possibly corresponds to TRBD2 (5 bases). The CDR3 runs to 15 residues. CDR1 is MNHNS and CDR2 is SASEGT in the germline V gene. V gave up 0 bases and J gave up 0 bases, with 6 bases separating them. The CDR3 DNA follows: TGTGCCAGCAGTGAAGCGGGGAGCTCCTACAATGAGCAGTTCTTC. Translated: CASSEAGSSYNEQFF.

The chain is built from TRBV7-2 and TRBJ2-4, with D possibly matching TRBD1 (5 bases). CDR3 length: 14 amino acids. The germline CDR1 and CDR2 sequences are SGHTA and FQGNSA. V was cut by 2 bases and J by 8 bases, with 13 bases left in between. The CDR3 loop reads CASSLNVGADIQYF. The CDR3 coding sequence is TGTGCCAGCAGCTTAAACGTAGGGGCGGACATTCAGTACTTC. The entire variable domain, with the rest obtained from reference TRBV7-2 and TRBJ2-4, is as follows: GAGVSQSPSNKVTEKGKDVELRCDPISGHTALYWYRQSLGQGLEFLIYFQGNSAPDKSGLPSDRFSAERTGGSVSTLTIQRTQQEDSAVYLCASSLNVGADIQYFGAGTRLSVL.

The genes are TRBV7-2 and TRBJ1-1; unclear D gene. Trimming left V 5 bases short and J 1 base short, with 11 bases between. Germline-derived CDR1 and CDR2 are SGHTA and FQGNSA. The CDR3 is 14 residues long. The CDR3 protein is CASSPQDGNTEAFF. The CDR3 nucleotides read TGTGCCAGCAGCCCGCAGGACGGGAACACTGAAGCTTTCTTT. Full variable domain (missing parts from reference TRBV7-2 and TRBJ1-1): GAGVSQSPSNKVTEKGKDVELRCDPISGHTALYWYRQSLGQGLEFLIYFQGNSAPDKSGLPSDRFSAERTGGSVSTLTIQRTQQEDSAVYLCASSPQDGNTEAFFGQGTRLTVV.

This sequence joins TRBV4-1 and TRBJ2-7; possible D gene TRBD2, 6 bases. Germline V gene lookup returns CDR1 MGHRA and CDR2 YSYEKL. Trimming pared 0 bases from V and 2 bases from J, leaving 14 bases between. The CDR3 has 16 residues. The CDR3 sequence is CASSQDSAGLTYEQYF. Written as DNA, the CDR3 is TGCGCCAGCAGCCAAGATTCGGCGGGACTGACCTACGAGCAGTACTTC.

V is TRBV7-9 and J is TRBJ1-1, with D hard to call. Germline values: CDR1 SEHNR, CDR2 FQNEAQ (reference sequence). Between the trimmed V and J ends, which lost 3 bases and 5 bases, there was a span of 10 bases. The CDR3 covers 13 residues. DNA of the CDR3: TGTGCCAGCAGCTTTAGCCGCAGTACTGAAGCTTTCTTT. Translation: CASSFSRSTEAFF.

V usage is TRBV5-8 and J usage is TRBJ2-5, with D possibly TRBD1 on 6 matching bases. V lost 1 base and J lost 0, with 10 bases in between. The CDR3 covers 15 residues. Germline-derived CDR1 and CDR2 are SGHTS and YDEGEE. The CDR3 DNA reads TGTGCCAGCAGCTTGTCACAGGGCAACCAAGAGACCCAGTACTTC. The encoded protein is CASSLSQGNQETQYF.

In its sample, this clone was seen a few times. CDR3 DNA sequence: TGTGCCAGCAGTTACCCGGGACAGGGCACAGATACGCAGTATTTT. Translated: CASSYPGQGTDTQYF. The chain joins TRBV6-5 to TRBJ2-3, with 8 bases matching TRBD1. The V and J ends lost 2 bases and 1 base, in that order; junction bases with no gene match: 2. The CDR3 spans 15 residues. Looked up from germline, CDR1 is MNHEY and CDR2 is SVGAGI.

The J gene is TRBJ2-3, the V gene TRBV7-2; D is unresolved. Trimming took off 6 bases at V and 6 bases at J, with 13 bases between the two ends. The CDR3 is made up of 13 amino acids. Germline values: CDR1 SGHTA, CDR2 FQGNSA. CDR3 coding DNA: TGTGCCAGCAGTCTTAATCTATTCGATACGCAGTATTTT. Its protein is CASSLNLFDTQYF.

CDR3 in DNA: TGTGCCAGCAGCCCCGTCTCACTTAGCGGGAGTTCCTCAGATACGCAGTATTTT. Its translation: CASSPVSLSGSSSDTQYF. The chain carries TRBV7-3 and TRBJ2-3; 9 bases match TRBD2. J gave up 4 bases and V 5 bases, and 16 bases lay outside the gene matches. The CDR3 has 18 residues. The germline V gene has CDR1 SGHTA and CDR2 FQGTGA. Using reference TRBV7-3 and TRBJ2-3 for the parts outside the CDR3, the full variable domain is GAGVSQTPSNKVTEKGKYVELRCDPISGHTALYWYRQSLGQGPEFLIYFQGTGAADDSGLPNDRFFAVRPEGSVSTLKIQRTERGDSAVYLCASSPVSLSGSSSDTQYFGPGTRLTVL.

This chain uses TRBV6-5 with TRBJ1-1, with 7 bases that match TRBD1. Germline lookup yields CDR1 MNHEY and CDR2 SVGAGI. J was trimmed by 3 bases and V by 2 bases; bases with no gene match: 3. The CDR3 sequence is 14 residues long. In DNA form, the CDR3 reads TGTGCCAGCAGTTACCGACAGGGCGACACTGAAGCTTTCTTT. Protein sequence: CASSYRQGDTEAFF.

V usage is TRBV4-3 and J usage is TRBJ2-1; 8 bases fit TRBD2. From germline, CDR1 is LGHNA and CDR2 YSLEER. The CDR3 is made up of 17 amino acids. V lost 0 bases and J lost 1; bases outside the gene matches: 5. The CDR3 loop is CASSQEATSASYNEQFF. CDR3 bases: TGCGCCAGCAGCCAAGAGGCGACTAGCGCATCCTACAATGAGCAGTTCTTC.

The chain combines TRBV18 with TRBJ2-7, with 9 nucleotides matching TRBD1. Per the germline V gene, CDR1 is KGHSH and CDR2 is LQKENI. The CDR3 has 14 amino acids. V trimming: 5 bases; J trimming: 4 bases; junction bases outside the gene matches: 6. The CDR3 reads CASSGRDRAYEQYF. The CDR3 DNA is TGTGCCAGCTCAGGCCGGGACAGGGCGTACGAGCAGTACTTC.

The table lists this clone with a few counts. J is TRBJ1-5 and V is TRBV7-9; D gene uncertain. This CDR3 is 16 amino acids long. V lost 5 bases to trimming and J lost 4 bases, with 18 bases between them. CDR1 and CDR2 (germline): SEHNR, FQNEAQ (reference sequence). Written as DNA, the CDR3 is TGTGCCAGCAGCCTGGTGACACTCACCGGTAATCAGCCCCAGCATTTT. Translated: CASSLVTLTGNQPQHF.

This chain joins TRBV7-9 and TRBJ1-2, with 10 bases lining up with TRBD1. V was clipped by 3 bases and J by 7 bases; unmatched bases: 11. The germline CDR1 and CDR2 sequences are SEHNR and FQNEAQ (reference sequence). This CDR3 contains 16 residues. In DNA form, the CDR3 reads TGTGCCAGCAGCTTCCGGGACAGGGGCCTCTATGGTGGCTACACCTTC. This encodes CASSFRDRGLYGGYTF. Full variable domain (missing parts from reference TRBV7-9 and TRBJ1-2): DTGVSQNPRHKITKRGQNVTFRCDPISEHNRLYWYRQTLGQGPEFLTYFQNEAQLEKSRLLSDRFSAERPKGSFSTLEIQRTEQGDSAMYLCASSFRDRGLYGGYTFGSGTRLTVV.

With regard to this clone: Other nucleotide sequences in the sample specify the same CDR3. This sequence joins TRBV11-3 and TRBJ2-1; D call uncertain. The V end was cut by 1 base, the J end by 6 bases, with 1 base between. Germline loops: CDR1 SGHNT, CDR2 YENEEA. This CDR3 is 11 amino acids long. The CDR3 coding sequence is TGTGCCAGCAGCTTAGGCAATGAGCAGTTCTTC. Its translation is CASSLGNEQFF.

Regarding this clone: Mismatch with germline at one junction end may stem from a read error. The chain joins TRBV2 to TRBJ2-7; 8 positions agree with TRBD2. CDR3 length: 14 amino acids. Germline V CDR1 and CDR2: SNHLY, FYNNEI. In DNA form, the CDR3 reads TGTGCCAGCAGGCCCAGCGGGAGCTCCCACGAGCAGTACTTC. Its protein is CASRPSGSSHEQYF.

This CDR3 reads CAISASGLAGVLEQFF. The CDR3 bases are TGTGCCATCAGTGCCTCAGGGCTAGCGGGAGTATTGGAGCAGTTCTTC. The rearrangement uses TRBV10-3 and TRBJ2-1; 10 positions match TRBD2. The CDR3 runs 16 residues. V was pared by 4 bases and J by 10 bases, with 13 bases of the junction left unmatched. Per the germline V gene, CDR1 is ENHRY and CDR2 is SYGVKD.

This clone has just a few counts. J is TRBJ1-1 and V is TRBV7-9; weak D call: TRBD1 (5 bases). V was clipped by 5 bases and J by 0 bases, with 10 bases between them. Germline CDR1 and CDR2: SEHNR and FQNEAQ (reference sequence). The CDR3 spans 14 residues. The DNA of the CDR3 is TGTGCCAGCAGCAGCCGGGACCTGAACACTGAAGCTTTCTTT. Translation gives CASSSRDLNTEAFF.